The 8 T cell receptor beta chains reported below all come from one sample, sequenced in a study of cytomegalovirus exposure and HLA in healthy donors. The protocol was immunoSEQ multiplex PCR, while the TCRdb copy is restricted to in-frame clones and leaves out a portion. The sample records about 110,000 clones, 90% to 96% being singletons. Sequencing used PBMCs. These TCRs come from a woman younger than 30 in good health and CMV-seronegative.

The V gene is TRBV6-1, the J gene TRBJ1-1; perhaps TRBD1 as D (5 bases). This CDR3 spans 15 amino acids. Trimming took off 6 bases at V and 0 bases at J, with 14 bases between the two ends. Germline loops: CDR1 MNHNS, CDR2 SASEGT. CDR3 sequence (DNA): TGTGCCAGCAGCACGAGCAGGGCCATGAACACTGAAGCTTTCTTT. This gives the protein CASSTSRAMNTEAFF.

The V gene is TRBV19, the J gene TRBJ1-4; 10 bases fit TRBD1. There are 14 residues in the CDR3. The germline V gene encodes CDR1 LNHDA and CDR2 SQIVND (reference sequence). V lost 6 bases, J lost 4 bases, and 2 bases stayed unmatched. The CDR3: CASSDRGRNEKLFF. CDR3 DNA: TGTGCCAGTAGCGACAGGGGGCGTAATGAAAAACTGTTTTTT.

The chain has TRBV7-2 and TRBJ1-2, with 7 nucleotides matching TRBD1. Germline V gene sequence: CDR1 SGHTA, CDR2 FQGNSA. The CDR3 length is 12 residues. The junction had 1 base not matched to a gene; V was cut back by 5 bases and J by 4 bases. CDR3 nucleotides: TGTGCCAGCAGCAGACAGGGCTATGGCTACACCTTC. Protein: CASSRQGYGYTF.

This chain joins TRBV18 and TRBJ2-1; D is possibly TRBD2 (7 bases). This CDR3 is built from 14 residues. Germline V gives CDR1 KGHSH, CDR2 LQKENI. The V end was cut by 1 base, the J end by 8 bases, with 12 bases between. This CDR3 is CASSPLGGADEQFF. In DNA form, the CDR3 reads TGTGCCAGCTCACCACTGGGGGGGGCCGATGAGCAGTTCTTC. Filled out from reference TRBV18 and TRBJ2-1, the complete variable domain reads NAGVMQNPRHLVRRRGQEARLRCSPMKGHSHVYWYRQLPEEGLKFMVYLQKENIIDESGMPKERFSAEFPKEGPSILRIQQVVRGDSAAYFCASSPLGGADEQFFGPGTRLTVL.

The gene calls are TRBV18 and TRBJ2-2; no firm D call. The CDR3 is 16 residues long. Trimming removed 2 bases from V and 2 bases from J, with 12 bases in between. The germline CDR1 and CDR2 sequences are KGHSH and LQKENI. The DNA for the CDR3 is TGTGCCAGCTCACCAGTACATCTACTAAACACCGGGGAGCTGTTTTTT. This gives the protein CASSPVHLLNTGELFF.

CDR3 sequence: CASRGQGANEKLFF. Written as DNA, the CDR3 is TGTGCCAGCAGAGGACAGGGGGCTAATGAAAAACTGTTTTTT. The V call is TRBV6-5, the J call TRBJ1-4, with 10 bases that match TRBD1. Germline assignment: CDR1 MNHEY and CDR2 SVGAGI. V lost 6 bases and J lost 3; bases outside the gene matches: 1. CDR3 length equals 14 residues.

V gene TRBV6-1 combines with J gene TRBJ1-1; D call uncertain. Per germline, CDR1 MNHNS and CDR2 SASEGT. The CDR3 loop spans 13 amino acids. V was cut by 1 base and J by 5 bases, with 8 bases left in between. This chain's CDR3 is CASSEGPGTEAFF. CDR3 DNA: TGTGCCAGCAGTGAAGGACCGGGGACTGAAGCTTTCTTT.

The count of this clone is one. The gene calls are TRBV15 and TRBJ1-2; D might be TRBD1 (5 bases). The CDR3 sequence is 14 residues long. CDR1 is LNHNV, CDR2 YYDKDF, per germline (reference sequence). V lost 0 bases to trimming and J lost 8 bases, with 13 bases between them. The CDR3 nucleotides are TGTGCCACCAGCAGAGATTCCACAGGCCGAGGCTACACCTTC. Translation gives CATSRDSTGRGYTF.